A selection of T cell receptor beta chains follows, all from one sample in a study of post-analysis software for immune sequencing data. TCRdb used MiXCR to reprocess the PCR reads, holding one entry per CDR3 protein. The sample contains fewer than 850,000 distinct CDR3 sequences, 25% to 30% of which appear only once. What was sequenced was blood. The source of these receptors is a girl aged 5-17 years with multiple sclerosis. CDR3s include the opening cysteine and the closing phenylalanine or tryptophan. The order of the fields is V gene, clone size, J gene, CDR3 length, D gene, CDR3 DNA, CDR3 protein. The D gene is left open where the match is weak. Some rows mark clone size as missing; the rest say once, few, many or name a class of expanded clone.

>TRBV10-1|NA|TRBJ2-7|14|NA
TGCGTCAGCAGTGAGTCGGGCAGCTCCTACGAACAGTACTTC
CVSSESGSSYEQYF
>TRBV4-2|NA|TRBJ2-1|12|NA
TGTGCCAGCAGCCAAGATCAGGGTGAGCAGTTCTTC
CASSQDQGEQFF
>TRBV5-1|few|TRBJ2-5|15|NA
TGCGCCAGCAGCTTGATAGACGGACTACAAGAGACCCAGTACTTC
CASSLIDGLQETQYF
>TRBV5-5|few|TRBJ1-5|14|NA
TGTGCCAGCAGCTTGGCCGGGAACAATCAGCCCCAGCATTTT
CASSLAGNNQPQHF
>TRBV7-2|NA|TRBJ2-7|15|TRBD1
TGTGCCAGCAGCTTTGGGACAGGGAACCCCTACGAGCAGTACTTC
CASSFGTGNPYEQYF
>TRBV20-1|few|TRBJ2-7|13|NA
TGCAGTGCTAGCTTACTAGCCTCCTACGAGCAGTACTTC
CSASLLASYEQYF
>TRBV6-5|few|TRBJ1-4|17|TRBD1
TGTGCCAGCAGTTACTCGGTTGGAGGGGGCGCGAACGAAAAACTGTTTTTT
CASSYSVGGGANEKLFF
>TRBV5-1|NA|TRBJ2-1|15|TRBD1
TGCGCCAGCAGCTTCCACGGGACAGGGGACAATGAGCAGTTCTTC
CASSFHGTGDNEQFF
>TRBV20-1|NA|TRBJ2-3|18|NA
TGCAGTGCTAGAGACGTAAATGTAGGGCTGGCGAGAGCAGATACGCAGTATTTT
CSARDVNVGLARADTQYF
>TRBV4-3|NA|TRBJ2-7|15|NA
TGCGCCAGCAGCCAAGAGACGCTAGGGGGGCACGAGCAGTACTTC
CASSQETLGGHEQYF
>TRBV27|few|TRBJ1-1|13|NA
TGTGCCAGCAGTTTCGGACCTTCCACTGAAGCTTTCTTT
CASSFGPSTEAFF
>TRBV10-3|few|TRBJ2-3|16|NA
TGTGCCATCAGCCCGTGGGTTGACAGTAGCACAGATACGCAGTATTTT
CAISPWVDSSTDTQYF
>TRBV3-1|NA|TRBJ1-1|15|NA
TGTGCCAGCAGCCAACTCGGACTAAAAAACACTGAAGCTTTCTTT
CASSQLGLKNTEAFF
>TRBV4-1|few|TRBJ1-5|15|NA
TGCGCCAGCAGCCAGGCCGACTTCTCGAATCAGCCCCAGCATTTT
CASSQADFSNQPQHF
>TRBV10-2|few|TRBJ2-3|16|NA
TGCGCCAGCAGGGGGGTCGGGGGCGTCGACACAGATACGCAGTATTTT
CASRGVGGVDTDTQYF
>TRBV5-1|NA|TRBJ1-4|15|TRBD1
TGCGCCAGCAGGGAGGGGGCAAACCCAAATGAAAAACTGTTTTTT
CASREGANPNEKLFF
>TRBV20-1|NA|TRBJ2-1|13|NA
TGCAGTGTTTACGGGACGGCCTACAATGAGCAGTTCTTC
CSVYGTAYNEQFF
>TRBV28|NA|TRBJ2-5|15|TRBD1
TGTGCCAGCAGTCCGCGAAACCCCGGGACAGGGGTACAGTACTTC
CASSPRNPGTGVQYF
>TRBV20-1|few|TRBJ1-4|16|TRBD1
TGCAGTGCTAGAGATTGGGCCGGGACAGTGAGTGAAAAACTGTTTTTT
CSARDWAGTVSEKLFF
>TRBV20-1|NA|TRBJ2-7|13|TRBD2
TGCAGTGCAACCGGGACTAGCGGGACCGAGCAGTACTTC
CSATGTSGTEQYF
>TRBV2|few|TRBJ2-3|15|TRBD1
TGTGCCAGCAGTAAGGGACAGGGTAACGCAGATACGCAGTATTTT
CASSKGQGNADTQYF
>TRBV9|NA|TRBJ2-2|15|NA
TGTGCCAGCAGCCCCTATAGCGCGAACACCGGGGAGCTGTTTTTT
CASSPYSANTGELFF
>TRBV5-1|many|TRBJ2-1|16|TRBD1
TGCGCCAGCAGCTTGGGTACAGGGGGCTCCTACAATGAGCAGTTCTTC
CASSLGTGGSYNEQFF
>TRBV3-1|NA|TRBJ2-3|15|TRBD2
TGTGCCAGCACCCAAGGTCGGGGGGGCCTCGATACGCAGTATTTT
CASTQGRGGLDTQYF
>TRBV27|once|TRBJ2-1|17|NA
TGTGCCAGCAGTTCCGCTCCCGTTTTTGTACAGCACAATGAGCAGTTCTTC
CASSSAPVFVQHNEQFF
>TRBV5-1|NA|TRBJ2-1|14|TRBD2
TGCGCCAGCAGCTTGGGGGGACTAGACAATGAGCAGTTCTTC
CASSLGGLDNEQFF
>TRBV7-8|NA|TRBJ1-4|15|NA
TGTGCCAGCAGCTCTTTGGAAACAACTAATGAAAAACTGTTTTTT
CASSSLETTNEKLFF
>TRBV27|NA|TRBJ2-1|13|NA
TGTGCCAGCAGCGCAGGTCGCCACAATGAGCAGTTCTTC
CASSAGRHNEQFF
>TRBV4-1|NA|TRBJ2-2|12|NA
TGCGCCAGCAGCCCAGGGTTCGGGGAGCTGTTTTTT
CASSPGFGELFF
>TRBV9|NA|TRBJ2-2|16|NA
TGTGCCAGCAGCGTAGCTACGGGCGGGGCCACCGGGGAGCTGTTTTTT
CASSVATGGATGELFF
>TRBV5-5|few|TRBJ2-3|16|NA
TGTGCCAGCAGCTTGGCCGGGCGGAGAAGCACAGATACGCAGTATTTT
CASSLAGRRSTDTQYF
>TRBV14|few|TRBJ1-2|18|NA
TGTGCCAGCAGCCAAGATTTATGGGACCACGGGCCTAACTATGGCTACACCTTC
CASSQDLWDHGPNYGYTF
>TRBV20-1|few|TRBJ2-3|15|TRBD2
TGCAGTGCTAGGTCGGGACTAGCTACCACAGATACGCAGTATTTT
CSARSGLATTDTQYF
>TRBV6-2/TRBV6-3|many|TRBJ1-5|16|NA
TGTGCCAGCAGTTACTCGCGCCAGAGATACAATCAGCCCCAGCATTTT
CASSYSRQRYNQPQHF
>TRBV28|NA|TRBJ2-7|14|NA
TGTGCCAGCCGCCCCGGGGGCCTGTACTACGAGCAGTACTTC
CASRPGGLYYEQYF
>TRBV12-3/TRBV12-4|NA|TRBJ2-1|11|NA
TGTGCCAGCAGTTTAAAAGAAGAGCAGTTCTTC
CASSLKEEQFF
>TRBV6-4|NA|TRBJ2-1|18|NA
TGTGCCAGCAGTGTCCGCCATTCAGGGTATGGGTCCTACAATGAGCAGTTCTTC
CASSVRHSGYGSYNEQFF
>TRBV7-9|NA|TRBJ1-1|19|NA
TGTGCCAGCAGCTTCAGGTTGGGCCCGACCAGGGTGGAAAACACTGAAGCTTTCTTT
CASSFRLGPTRVENTEAFF
>TRBV6-6|many|TRBJ2-5|10|NA
TGTGCCAGCAGTAAAGAGACCCAGTACTTC
CASSKETQYF
>TRBV4-3|NA|TRBJ2-5|13|NA
TGCGCCAGCAGCCCCAGGACTTGGGAGACCCAGTACTTC
CASSPRTWETQYF
>TRBV14|NA|TRBJ2-3|15|TRBD2
TGTGCCAGCGGATCCGGGACTAGCGGGAGAGATACGCAGTATTTT
CASGSGTSGRDTQYF
>TRBV29-1|NA|TRBJ2-3|17|NA
TGCAGCGTTGAAGATTTTCGGAGACACGCATTCACAGATACGCAGTATTTT
CSVEDFRRHAFTDTQYF